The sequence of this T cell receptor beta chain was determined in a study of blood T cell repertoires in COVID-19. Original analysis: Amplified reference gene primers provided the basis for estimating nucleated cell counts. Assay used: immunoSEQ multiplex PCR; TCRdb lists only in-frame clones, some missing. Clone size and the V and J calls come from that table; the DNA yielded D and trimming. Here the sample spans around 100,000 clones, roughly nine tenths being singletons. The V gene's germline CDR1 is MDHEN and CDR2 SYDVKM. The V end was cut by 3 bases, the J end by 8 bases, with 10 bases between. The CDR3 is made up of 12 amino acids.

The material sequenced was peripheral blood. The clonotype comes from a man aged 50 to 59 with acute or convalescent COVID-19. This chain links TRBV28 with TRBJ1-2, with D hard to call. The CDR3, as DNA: TGTGCCAGCAGTTTTGTGACGGGAGGCTACACCTTC. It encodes CASSFVTGGYTF.